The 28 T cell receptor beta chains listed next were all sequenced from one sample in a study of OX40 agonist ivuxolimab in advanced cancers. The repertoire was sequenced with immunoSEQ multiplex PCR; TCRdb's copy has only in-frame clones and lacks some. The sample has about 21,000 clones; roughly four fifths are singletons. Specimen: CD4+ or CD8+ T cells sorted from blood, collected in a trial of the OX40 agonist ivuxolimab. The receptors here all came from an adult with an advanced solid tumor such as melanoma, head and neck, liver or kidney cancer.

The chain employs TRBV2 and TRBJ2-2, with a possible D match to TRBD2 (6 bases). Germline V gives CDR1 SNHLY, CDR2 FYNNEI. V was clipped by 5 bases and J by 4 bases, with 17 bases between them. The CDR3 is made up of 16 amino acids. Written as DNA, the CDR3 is TGTGCCAGCAGTCTAGGGCCGGGAGTGCGCACCGGGGAGCTGTTTTTT. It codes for CASSLGPGVRTGELFF.

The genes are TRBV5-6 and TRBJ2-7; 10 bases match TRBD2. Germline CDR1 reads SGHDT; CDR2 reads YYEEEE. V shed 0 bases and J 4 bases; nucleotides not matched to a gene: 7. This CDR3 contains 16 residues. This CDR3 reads CASSLVSGRGLYEQYF. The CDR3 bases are TGTGCCAGCAGCTTGGTCAGCGGGAGGGGGTTATACGAGCAGTACTTC.

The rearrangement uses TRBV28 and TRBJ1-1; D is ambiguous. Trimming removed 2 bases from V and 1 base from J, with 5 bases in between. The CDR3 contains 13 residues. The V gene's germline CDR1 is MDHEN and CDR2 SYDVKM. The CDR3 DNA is TGTGCCAGCAGTTTAGGGCGGAACACTGAAGCTTTCTTT. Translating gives CASSLGRNTEAFF.

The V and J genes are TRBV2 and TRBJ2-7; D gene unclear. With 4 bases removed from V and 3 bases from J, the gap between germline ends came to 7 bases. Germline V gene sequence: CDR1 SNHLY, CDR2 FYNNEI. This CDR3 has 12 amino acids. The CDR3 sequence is CASSASFYEQYF. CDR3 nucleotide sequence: TGTGCCAGCAGTGCGAGTTTCTACGAGCAGTACTTC. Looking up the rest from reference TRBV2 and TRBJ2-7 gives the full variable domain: EPEVTQTPSHQVTQMGQEVILRCVPISNHLYFYWYRQILGQKVEFLVSFYNNEISEKSEIFDDQFSVERPDGSNFTLKIRSTKLEDSAMYFCASSASFYEQYFGPGTRLTVT.

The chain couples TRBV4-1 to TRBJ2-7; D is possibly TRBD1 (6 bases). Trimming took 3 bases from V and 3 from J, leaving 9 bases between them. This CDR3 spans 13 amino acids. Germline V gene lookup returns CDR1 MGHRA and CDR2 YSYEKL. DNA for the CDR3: TGCGCCAGCAGCCAGGTACAGGGCTACGAGCAGTACTTC. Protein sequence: CASSQVQGYEQYF.

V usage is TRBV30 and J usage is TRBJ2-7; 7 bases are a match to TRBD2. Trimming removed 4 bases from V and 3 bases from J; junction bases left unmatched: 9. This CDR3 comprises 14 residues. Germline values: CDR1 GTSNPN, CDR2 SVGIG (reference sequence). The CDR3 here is CAWKWSSGVYEQYF. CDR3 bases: TGTGCCTGGAAATGGTCTAGCGGAGTCTACGAGCAGTACTTC.

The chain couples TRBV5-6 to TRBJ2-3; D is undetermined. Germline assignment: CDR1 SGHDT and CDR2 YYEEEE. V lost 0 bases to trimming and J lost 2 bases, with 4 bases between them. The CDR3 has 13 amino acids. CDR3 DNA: TGTGCCAGCAGCTTGGACTTCACAGATACGCAGTATTTT. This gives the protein CASSLDFTDTQYF.

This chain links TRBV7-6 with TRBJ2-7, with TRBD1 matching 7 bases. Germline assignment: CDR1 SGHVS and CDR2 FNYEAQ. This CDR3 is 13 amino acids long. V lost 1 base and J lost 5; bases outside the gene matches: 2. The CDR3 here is CASSLDTGDEQYF. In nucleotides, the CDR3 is TGTGCCAGCAGCTTAGATACAGGGGACGAGCAGTACTTC.

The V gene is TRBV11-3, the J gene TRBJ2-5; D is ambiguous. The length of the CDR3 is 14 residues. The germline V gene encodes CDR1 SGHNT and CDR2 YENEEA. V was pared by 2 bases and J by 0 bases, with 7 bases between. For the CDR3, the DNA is TGTGCCAGCAGCTTAATGGGGTACCAAGAGACCCAGTACTTC. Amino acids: CASSLMGYQETQYF.

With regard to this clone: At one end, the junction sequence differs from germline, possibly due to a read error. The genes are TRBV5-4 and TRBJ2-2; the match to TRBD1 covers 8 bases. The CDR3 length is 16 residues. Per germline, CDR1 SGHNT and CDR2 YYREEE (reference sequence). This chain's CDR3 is CASSLGAGGFGGELFF. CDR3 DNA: TGTGCCAGCAGTTTGGGGGCAGGGGGCTTCGGCGGGGAGCTGTTTTTT.

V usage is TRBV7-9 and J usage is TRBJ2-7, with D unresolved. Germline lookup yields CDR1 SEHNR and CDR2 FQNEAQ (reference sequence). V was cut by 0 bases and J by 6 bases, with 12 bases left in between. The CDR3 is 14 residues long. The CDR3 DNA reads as TGTGCCAGCAGCTTAGCGCCCTTGACGGGCGAGCAGTACTTC. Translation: CASSLAPLTGEQYF.

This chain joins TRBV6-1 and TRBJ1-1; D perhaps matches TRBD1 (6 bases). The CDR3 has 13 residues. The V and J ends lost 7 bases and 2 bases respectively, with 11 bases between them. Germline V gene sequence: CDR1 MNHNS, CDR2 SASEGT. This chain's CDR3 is CASTATGNTEAFF. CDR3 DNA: TGTGCCAGCACCGCGACAGGAAACACTGAAGCTTTCTTT.

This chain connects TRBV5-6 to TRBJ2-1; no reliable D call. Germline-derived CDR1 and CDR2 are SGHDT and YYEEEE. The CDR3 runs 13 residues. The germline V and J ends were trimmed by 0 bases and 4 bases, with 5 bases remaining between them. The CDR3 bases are TGTGCCAGCAGCTTGGGTTCGTACAATGAGCAGTTCTTC. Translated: CASSLGSYNEQFF.

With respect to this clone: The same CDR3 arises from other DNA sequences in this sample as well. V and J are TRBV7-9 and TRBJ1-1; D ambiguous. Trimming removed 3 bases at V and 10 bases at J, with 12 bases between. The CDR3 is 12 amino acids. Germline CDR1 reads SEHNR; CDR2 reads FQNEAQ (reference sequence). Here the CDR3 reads CASSFYGVAAFF. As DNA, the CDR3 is TGTGCCAGCAGCTTCTATGGGGTGGCAGCTTTCTTT.

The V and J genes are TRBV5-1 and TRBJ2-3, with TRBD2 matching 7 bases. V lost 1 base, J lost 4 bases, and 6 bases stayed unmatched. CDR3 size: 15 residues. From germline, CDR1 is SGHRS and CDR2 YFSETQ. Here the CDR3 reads CASSLKRERADTQYF. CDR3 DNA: TGCGCCAGCAGCTTGAAGCGGGAACGCGCAGATACGCAGTATTTT.

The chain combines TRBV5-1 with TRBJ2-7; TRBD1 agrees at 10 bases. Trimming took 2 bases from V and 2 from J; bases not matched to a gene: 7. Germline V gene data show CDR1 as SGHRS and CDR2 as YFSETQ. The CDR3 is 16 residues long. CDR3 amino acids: CASSFPPGTGAYEQYF. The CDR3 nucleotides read TGCGCCAGCAGCTTTCCCCCCGGGACAGGGGCCTACGAGCAGTACTTC.

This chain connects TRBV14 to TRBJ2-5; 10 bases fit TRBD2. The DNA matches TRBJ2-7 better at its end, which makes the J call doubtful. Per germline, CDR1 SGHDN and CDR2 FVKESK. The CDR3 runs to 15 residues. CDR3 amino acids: CASSQGLAGEYEQYF. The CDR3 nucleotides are TGTGCCAGCAGCCAAGGGCTAGCGGGAGAGTACGAGCAGTACTTC.

The CDR3 is CASSLAQTSYEQYF. CDR3 DNA: TGCGCCAGCAGCTTGGCACAAACCTCCTACGAGCAGTACTTC. This chain uses TRBV5-1 with TRBJ2-7; D not resolved. The CDR3 sequence is 14 residues long. The V end was cut by 0 bases, the J end by 0 bases, with 7 bases between. Germline CDR1 reads SGHRS; CDR2 reads YFSETQ.

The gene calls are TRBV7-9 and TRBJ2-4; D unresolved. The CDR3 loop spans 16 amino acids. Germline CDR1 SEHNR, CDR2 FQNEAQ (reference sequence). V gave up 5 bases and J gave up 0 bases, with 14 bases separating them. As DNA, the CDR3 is TGTGCCAGCAGCCCCCCGGGCCTGCTAGCCAAAAACATTCAGTACTTC. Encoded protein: CASSPPGLLAKNIQYF.

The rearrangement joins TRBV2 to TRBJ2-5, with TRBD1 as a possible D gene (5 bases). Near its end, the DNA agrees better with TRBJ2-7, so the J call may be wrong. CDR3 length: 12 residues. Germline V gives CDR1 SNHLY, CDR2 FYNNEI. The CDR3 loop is CASMGPIYEQYF. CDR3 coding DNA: TGTGCCAGCATGGGGCCAATCTACGAGCAGTACTTC.

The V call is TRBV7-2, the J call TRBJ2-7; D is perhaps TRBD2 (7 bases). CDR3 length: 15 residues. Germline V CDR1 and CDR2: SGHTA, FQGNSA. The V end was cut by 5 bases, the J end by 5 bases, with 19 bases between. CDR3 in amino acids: CASSLIWGGAHEQYF. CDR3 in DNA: TGTGCCAGCAGCCTCATCTGGGGGGGGGCCCACGAGCAGTACTTC.

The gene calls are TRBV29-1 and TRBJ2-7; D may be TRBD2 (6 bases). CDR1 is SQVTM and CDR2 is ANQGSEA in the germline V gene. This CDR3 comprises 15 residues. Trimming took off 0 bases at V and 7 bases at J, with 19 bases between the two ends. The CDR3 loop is CSVEDSWREGREQYF. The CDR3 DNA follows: TGCAGCGTTGAAGACTCCTGGCGGGAAGGCCGAGAGCAGTACTTC.

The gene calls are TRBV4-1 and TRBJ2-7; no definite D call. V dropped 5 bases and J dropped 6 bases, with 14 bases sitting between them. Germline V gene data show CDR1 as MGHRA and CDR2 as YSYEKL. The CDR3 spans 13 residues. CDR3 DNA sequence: TGCGCCAGCAGCGAAACCCCGGGTGGCGAGCAGTACTTC. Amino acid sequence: CASSETPGGEQYF.

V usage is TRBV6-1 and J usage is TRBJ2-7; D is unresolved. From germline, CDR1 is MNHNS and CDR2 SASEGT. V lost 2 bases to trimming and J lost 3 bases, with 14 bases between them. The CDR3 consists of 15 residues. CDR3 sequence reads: CASSEMPGSGYEQYF. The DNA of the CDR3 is TGTGCCAGCAGTGAAATGCCCGGGTCGGGCTACGAGCAGTACTTC.

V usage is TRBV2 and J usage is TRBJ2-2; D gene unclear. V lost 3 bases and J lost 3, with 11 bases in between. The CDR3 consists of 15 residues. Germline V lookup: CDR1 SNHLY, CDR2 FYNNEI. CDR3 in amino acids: CASSDGGVHTGELFF. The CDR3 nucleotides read TGTGCCAGCAGTGATGGTGGAGTACACACCGGGGAGCTGTTTTTT.

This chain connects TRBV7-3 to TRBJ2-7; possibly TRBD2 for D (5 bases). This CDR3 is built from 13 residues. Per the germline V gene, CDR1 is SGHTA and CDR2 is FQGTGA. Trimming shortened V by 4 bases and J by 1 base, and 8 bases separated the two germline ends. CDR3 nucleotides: TGTGCCAGCAGCTCGGGGTCGTCCTACGAGCAGTACTTC. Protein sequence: CASSSGSSYEQYF. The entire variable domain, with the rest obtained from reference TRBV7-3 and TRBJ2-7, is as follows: GAGVSQTPSNKVTEKGKYVELRCDPISGHTALYWYRQSLGQGPEFLIYFQGTGAADDSGLPNDRFFAVRPEGSVSTLKIQRTERGDSAVYLCASSSGSSYEQYFGPGTRLTVT.

In DNA, the CDR3 is TGTGCCAGTAGTATAGGGAATACTGAAGCTTTCTTT. It specifies CASSIGNTEAFF. This chain links TRBV19 with TRBJ1-1; D gene uncertain. Germline V gives CDR1 LNHDA, CDR2 SQIVND (reference sequence). This CDR3 spans 12 amino acids. Trimming shortened V by 1 base and J by 5 bases, and 5 bases separated the two germline ends.

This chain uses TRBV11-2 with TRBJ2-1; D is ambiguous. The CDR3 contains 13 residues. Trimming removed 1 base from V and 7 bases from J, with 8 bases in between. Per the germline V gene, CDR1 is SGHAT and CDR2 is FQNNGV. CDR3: CASSLGSWNEQFF. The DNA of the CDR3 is TGTGCCAGCAGCTTAGGATCTTGGAATGAGCAGTTCTTC.